This TCR beta chain originates from a study of graft-versus-host responses after intestinal transplantation. Regarding this clone: The antigen is not known.

The junction had 9 bases not matched to a gene; V was cut back by 6 bases and J by 4 bases. CDR1 and CDR2 from the germline V gene are WSHSY and SAAADI. The CDR3 spans 16 residues. The assay was immunoSEQ multiplex PCR, and TCRdb's table has in-frame clones only and misses some. The table includes 38,000 or so clones, 95% detected once. This material consisted of unstimulated CD8+ T cells sorted from spleen or lymph node cells, taken before transplant. This TCR came from a human donor who was the organ donor for an intestinal transplant. The rearrangement joins TRBV10-2 to TRBJ2-7; 13 bases agree with TRBD2. In DNA, the CDR3 is TGCGCCAGCAGAGGACTAGCGGGGGAGCAATTTTACGAGCAGTACTTC. Amino acid sequence: CASRGLAGEQFYEQYF.